Following are 13 T cell receptor beta chains from one sample sequenced in a study of long-term antiretroviral therapy in people with HIV. Runs used v3.0 of the immunoSEQ assay and were done at survey level. Repertoires were generated with immunoSEQ multiplex PCR, while TCRdb's copy carries only in-frame clones and drops some. Altogether 15,000 to 20,000 clones are present, 85% to 90% being singletons, with the ten largest covering more than 7%. This specimen was unsorted PBMCs, taken 4.2 years after starting antiretroviral therapy. The receptors were gathered from a man aged 45-65 years with HIV.

This clone was observed a single time. The chain joins TRBV30 to TRBJ1-1; D is undetermined. The CDR3 spans 14 residues. Trimming took 0 bases from V and 4 from J, leaving 12 bases between them. CDR1 and CDR2 (germline): GTSNPN, SVGIG (reference sequence). CDR3 in DNA: TGTGCCTGGAGTGTGAGGGTGTTATCCACTGAAGCTTTCTTT. Protein product: CAWSVRVLSTEAFF. Drawing the rest from reference TRBV30 and TRBJ1-1, the complete variable domain is SQTIHQWPATLVQPVGSPLSLECTVEGTSNPNLYWYRQAAGRGLQLLFYSVGIGQISSEVPQNLSASRPQDRQFILSSKKLLLSDSGFYLCAWSVRVLSTEAFFGQGTRLTVV.

The chain recombines TRBV11-3 with TRBJ2-3; D is unresolved. Germline values: CDR1 SGHNT, CDR2 YENEEA. The CDR3 is 12 residues long. V lost 0 bases to trimming and J lost 5 bases, with 3 bases between them. CDR3 coding DNA: TGTGCCAGCAGCTTAGATAAAGATACGCAGTATTTT. Protein sequence: CASSLDKDTQYF.

CDR3 sequence reads: CSVSEAGSYEQYF. For the CDR3, the DNA is TGCAGCGTAAGTGAAGCGGGGTCCTACGAGCAGTACTTC. The chain links TRBV29-1 to TRBJ2-7; TRBD2 aligns across 7 bases. The CDR3 runs 13 residues. V was pared by 6 bases and J by 1 base, with 6 bases of the junction left unmatched. CDR1 and CDR2 (germline): SQVTM, ANQGSEA.

The chain carries TRBV4-2 and TRBJ1-4; weak D call: TRBD1 (5 bases). The CDR3 contains 16 residues. Trimming cost V 1 base and J 4 bases, with 13 bases left between them. Germline values: CDR1 LGHNA, CDR2 YNFKEQ. CDR3 sequence reads: CASSQVAGLDNEKLFF. CDR3 nucleotides: TGTGCCAGCAGCCAAGTGGCGGGGCTAGATAATGAAAAACTGTTTTTT.

This chain uses TRBV7-8 with TRBJ2-7; D unclear. Germline V gene data show CDR1 as SGHVS and CDR2 as FQNEAQ. Trimming stripped 0 bases from V and 4 bases from J, with 10 bases between. The CDR3 sequence is 14 residues long. CDR3 amino acids: CASSLADRSYEQYF. The CDR3 DNA reads TGTGCCAGCAGCTTAGCCGACCGTAGTTACGAGCAGTACTTC.

The chain couples TRBV5-1 to TRBJ2-4; 7 bases are shared with TRBD1. Germline V gene data show CDR1 as SGHRS and CDR2 as YFSETQ. J was trimmed by 3 bases and V by 4 bases; bases with no gene match: 4. This CDR3 is 14 amino acids long. This CDR3 reads CASSRGDSKNIQYF. CDR3 DNA: TGCGCCAGCAGCCGAGGGGACAGCAAAAACATTCAGTACTTC.

This chain links TRBV6-5 with TRBJ2-3; 12 nucleotides line up with TRBD2. The CDR3 has 15 residues. The junction had 1 base not matched to a gene; V was cut back by 5 bases and J by 1 base. CDR1 MNHEY and CDR2 SVGAGI come from the germline V gene. CDR3 residues: CASSLAGGGTDTQYF. In DNA form, the CDR3 reads TGTGCCAGCAGTCTAGCGGGGGGGGGCACAGATACGCAGTATTTT.

In this sample, this clone turned up a few times. Here the CDR3 reads CASSSLAGGNTDTQYF. The CDR3 DNA reads as TGTGCCAGCAGCTCCCTAGCGGGGGGGAACACAGATACGCAGTATTTT. The chain is built from TRBV11-2 and TRBJ2-3, with 12 bases lining up with TRBD2. The CDR3 runs to 16 residues. V shed 4 bases and J 2 bases; nucleotides not matched to a gene: 4. The germline CDR1 and CDR2 sequences are SGHAT and FQNNGV.

This clone was seen a single time. The V call is TRBV11-2, the J call TRBJ1-6; unclear D gene. This CDR3 is 13 amino acids long. Per the germline V gene, CDR1 is SGHAT and CDR2 is FQNNGV. Trimming pared 1 base from V and 9 bases from J, leaving 7 bases between. CDR3 coding DNA: TGTGCCAGCAGCTTAGTGGATCTTTCACCCCTCCACTTT. Translation: CASSLVDLSPLHF. Together with reference TRBV11-2 and TRBJ1-6, the CDR3 gives the full variable domain: EAGVAQSPRYKIIEKRQSVAFWCNPISGHATLYWYQQILGQGPKLLIQFQNNGVVDDSQLPKDRFSAERLKGVDSTLKIQPAKLEDSAVYLCASSLVDLSPLHFGNGTRLTVT.

This sequence joins TRBV9 and TRBJ1-2, with D uncertain. CDR3 length equals 12 residues. Trimming took 5 bases from V and 8 from J, leaving 13 bases between them. Looked up from germline, CDR1 is SGDLS and CDR2 is YYNGEE. CDR3 nucleotide sequence: TGTGCCAGCAGGGGCGGATCCGGGGGCTACACCTTC. This translates into CASRGGSGGYTF.

The J gene is TRBJ1-4, the V gene TRBV4-3, with 7 bases that match TRBD1. The CDR3 length is 16 residues. V dropped 0 bases and J dropped 5; count of bases not matched to a gene: 6. Germline V gives CDR1 LGHNA, CDR2 YSLEER. DNA of the CDR3: TGCGCCAGCAGCCAAGATTTAGGGGGCCTGAATGAAAAACTGTTTTTT. Translating gives CASSQDLGGLNEKLFF.

This sequence joins TRBV4-3 and TRBJ2-3; no reliable D call. The V gene's germline CDR1 is LGHNA and CDR2 YSLEER. This CDR3 is built from 13 residues. V shed 0 bases and J shed 1 base, with 2 bases lying between them. In nucleotides, the CDR3 is TGCGCCAGCAGCCAAGAGGGCACAGATACGCAGTATTTT. As protein: CASSQEGTDTQYF.

The V call is TRBV10-3, the J call TRBJ2-1; weak D call: TRBD2 (5 bases). CDR1 ENHRY and CDR2 SYGVKD come from the germline V gene. V shed 4 bases and J shed 0 bases, with 13 bases lying between them. The CDR3 runs 16 residues. The chain's CDR3 is CAISGRLGSSYNEQFF. CDR3 sequence (DNA): TGTGCCATCAGTGGCCGGTTAGGGAGCTCCTACAATGAGCAGTTCTTC.